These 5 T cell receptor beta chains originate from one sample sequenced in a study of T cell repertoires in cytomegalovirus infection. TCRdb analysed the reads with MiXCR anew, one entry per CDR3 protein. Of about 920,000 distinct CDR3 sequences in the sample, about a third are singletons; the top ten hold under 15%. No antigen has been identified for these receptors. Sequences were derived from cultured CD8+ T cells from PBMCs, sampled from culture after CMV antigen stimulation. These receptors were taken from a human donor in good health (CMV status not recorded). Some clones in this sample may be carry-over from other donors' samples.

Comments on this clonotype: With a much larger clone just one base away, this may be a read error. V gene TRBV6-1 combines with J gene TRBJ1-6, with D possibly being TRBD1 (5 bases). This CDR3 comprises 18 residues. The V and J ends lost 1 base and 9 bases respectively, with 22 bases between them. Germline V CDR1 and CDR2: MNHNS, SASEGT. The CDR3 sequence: CASSEGSEGLRLRSPLHF. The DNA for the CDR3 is TGTGCCAGCAGTGAAGGCTCGGAGGGACTCCGACTGCGTTCACCCCTCCACTTT.

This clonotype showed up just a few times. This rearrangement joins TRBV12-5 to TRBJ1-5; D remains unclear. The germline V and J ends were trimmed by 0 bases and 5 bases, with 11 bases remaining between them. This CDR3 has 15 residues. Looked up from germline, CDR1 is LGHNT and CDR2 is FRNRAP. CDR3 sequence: CASGLVPRSDQPQHF. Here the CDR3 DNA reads TGTGCTAGTGGTTTGGTCCCTCGGAGTGATCAGCCCCAGCATTTT.

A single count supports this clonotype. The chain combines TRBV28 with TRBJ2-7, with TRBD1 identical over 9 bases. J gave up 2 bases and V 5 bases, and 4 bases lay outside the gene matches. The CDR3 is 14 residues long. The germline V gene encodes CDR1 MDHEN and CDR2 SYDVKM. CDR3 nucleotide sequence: TGTGCCAGCAGTCAGACAGGGGGACCCTACGAGCAGTACGTC. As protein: CASSQTGGPYEQYV.

DNA for the CDR3: TGTGCCAGCAGTTTAGGGCTGAACTACGAGCAGTACGTC. Translated, it gives CASSLGLNYEQYV. The genes are TRBV12-3 or TRBV12-4 and TRBJ2-7, with D uncertain. This CDR3 comprises 13 residues. The V end was cut by 1 base, the J end by 3 bases, with 7 bases between.

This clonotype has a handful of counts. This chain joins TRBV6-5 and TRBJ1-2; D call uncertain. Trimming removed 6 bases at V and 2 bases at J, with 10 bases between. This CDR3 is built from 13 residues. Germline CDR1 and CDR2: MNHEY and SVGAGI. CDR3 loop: CASSAQPNYGYTF. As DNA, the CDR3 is TGTGCCAGCAGCGCACAGCCCAACTATGGCTACACCTTC.